Listed below are T cell receptor beta chains from one sample, sequenced in a study of T cells in Graves' hyperthyroidism and ophthalmopathy. In TCRdb, the multiplex PCR reads were re-called with MiXCR into one record per CDR3 protein. The data contain some 600,000 distinct CDR3 sequences, around 13% of them singletons. Sequences were obtained from blood. These receptors came from a woman in her 30s with Graves' hyperthyroidism that later progressed to Graves' ophthalmopathy. The CDR3 runs from the conserved cysteine through the conserved F or W. The order of the fields is clone size, J gene, V gene, D gene, CDR3 DNA, CDR3 protein. D genes are given only for firm matches. Clone size is given for some rows only: seen once, a few or many times, or a class if the clone is expanded.

clone size: .; J gene: TRBJ1-4; V gene: TRBV7-9; D gene: .; CDR3 DNA: TGTGCCAGCAGCTCAGGCAGGAGCCCAACTAATGGAAAACTGTTTTTT; CDR3 protein: CASSSGRSPTNGKLFF
clone size: .; J gene: TRBJ1-3; V gene: TRBV10-2; D gene: .; CDR3 DNA: TGCGCCTGCAGTAGTATCGTCTCTGGAAACACCATATATTTT; CDR3 protein: CACSSIVSGNTIYF
clone size: many; J gene: TRBJ1-5; V gene: TRBV2; D gene: .; CDR3 DNA: TGTGCCAGCAGTTGGGGGCATCAGCCCCAGCATTTT; CDR3 protein: CASSWGHQPQHF
clone size: many; J gene: TRBJ2-2; V gene: TRBV7-2; D gene: TRBD1; CDR3 DNA: TGTGCCAGCAGCCCCCGGGGACAGTACACCGGGGAGCTGTTTTTT; CDR3 protein: CASSPRGQYTGELFF
clone size: many; J gene: TRBJ2-1; V gene: TRBV6-1; D gene: TRBD2; CDR3 DNA: TGTGCCAGCAGTGAGGCGGGAGACCACATCTACAATGAGCAGTTCTTC; CDR3 protein: CASSEAGDHIYNEQFF
clone size: many; J gene: TRBJ1-1; V gene: TRBV25-1; D gene: TRBD1; CDR3 DNA: TGTGCCAGCAGACAGGGACAGGCGGTTGCTTTCTTT; CDR3 protein: CASRQGQAVAFF
clone size: .; J gene: TRBJ2-3; V gene: TRBV20-1; D gene: TRBD2; CDR3 DNA: TGCAGTGCCCCCTTGGCGGGAGGGGGGACAGATACGCAGTATTTT; CDR3 protein: CSAPLAGGGTDTQYF
clone size: few; J gene: TRBJ2-7; V gene: TRBV20-1; D gene: TRBD2; CDR3 DNA: TGCAGTGCTAGAGATGCGGGCGGGGGGAGCTCCTACGAGCAGTACTTC; CDR3 protein: CSARDAGGGSSYEQYF
clone size: many; J gene: TRBJ2-3; V gene: TRBV27; D gene: TRBD1; CDR3 DNA: TGTGCCAGCAGCTCCGCGGTGGCAGGGGGTCCAGATACGCAGTATTTT; CDR3 protein: CASSSAVAGGPDTQYF
clone size: many; J gene: TRBJ2-1; V gene: TRBV20-1; D gene: TRBD2; CDR3 DNA: TGCAGTGCCGGAGGAACTAGCGACTTCTACAATGAGCAGTTCTTC; CDR3 protein: CSAGGTSDFYNEQFF
clone size: many; J gene: TRBJ1-6; V gene: TRBV11-2; D gene: TRBD1; CDR3 DNA: TGTGCCAGCAGCTTAGATGGACAGGGGAGCTCCTATAATTCACCCCTCCACTTT; CDR3 protein: CASSLDGQGSSYNSPLHF